The 19 T cell receptor beta chains reported below all come from one sample, sequenced in a study of response to subunit inactivated influenza vaccine. In TCRdb, the RT-PCR reads were re-called with MiXCR into one record per CDR3 protein. The sample includes roughly 540,000 distinct CDR3 sequences, roughly 25% of them seen just once. This same sample was also taken into another study, of T cells expressing NK-cell markers. That paper notes: UMIs were included in TCR beta cDNA generated by 5'RACE template switching.

The material sequenced was CD4+ T cells sorted from PBMCs, taken less than 13 days after vaccination. These receptors were obtained from a man aged 50 or older who received an inactivated influenza vaccine.

This clonotype occurred many times. The genes are TRBV3-1 and TRBJ1-1; D may be TRBD1 (5 bases). Germline assignment: CDR1 LGHDT and CDR2 YNNKEL (reference sequence). The germline V and J ends were trimmed by 2 bases and 10 bases, with 17 bases remaining between them. The CDR3 length is 14 residues. The CDR3: CASSQNRQGRSAFF. The CDR3 bases are TGTGCCAGCAGCCAAAACCGGCAGGGCAGATCAGCTTTCTTT.

V usage is TRBV6-1 and J usage is TRBJ1-6, with no clear D. Trimming took off 3 bases at V and 7 bases at J, with 22 bases between the two ends. This CDR3 is built from 18 residues. Germline CDR1 reads MNHNS; CDR2 reads SASEGT. The CDR3 nucleotides are TGTGCCAGCAGTGAGGGAGTAATCGGATTAGGAGGAAATTCACCCCTCCACTTT. As protein: CASSEGVIGLGGNSPLHF.

The gene calls are TRBV5-1 and TRBJ2-1; 8 nucleotides match TRBD2. After removal of 9 bases from V and 4 bases from J, the junction contained 12 bases not matched to a gene. The CDR3 spans 15 residues. Per the germline V gene, CDR1 is SGHRS and CDR2 is YFSETQ. CDR3 bases: TGCGCCACCACCCAAGGCGGGGGGCGGTACAATGAGCAGTTCTTC. The encoded protein is CATTQGGGRYNEQFF. The variable domain in full, completed from reference TRBV5-1 and TRBJ2-1, reads KAGVTQTPRYLIKTRGQQVTLSCSPISGHRSVSWYQQTPGQGLQFLFEYFSETQRNKGNFPGRFSGRQFSNSRSEMNVSTLELGDSALYLCATTQGGGRYNEQFFGPGTRLTVL.

This clonotype showed up just once. Germline is not matched at one junction end, which may reflect a read error. The chain links TRBV7-9 to TRBJ1-5; no reliable D call. The CDR3 is made up of 16 amino acids. In germline, CDR1 is SEHNR, CDR2 FQNEAQ (reference sequence). The DNA of the CDR3 is TGTGCCAGCAGCCTAGCACAGCGTTCGAGCAATCAGCCCCAGCATTTT. Translation gives CASSLAQRSSNQPQHF.

The chain combines TRBV29-1 with TRBJ2-7; D remains unclear. The CDR3 has 13 amino acids. Trimming stripped 6 bases from V and 2 bases from J, with 14 bases between. Looked up from germline, CDR1 is SQVTM and CDR2 is ANQGSEA. DNA for the CDR3: TGCAGCGTAGGCGGAAAAATAACCTACGAGCAGTACTTC. It translates to CSVGGKITYEQYF.

V and J are TRBV5-1 and TRBJ2-3; D is unresolved. Trimming took off 5 bases at V and 3 bases at J, with 13 bases between the two ends. CDR1 SGHRS and CDR2 YFSETQ come from the germline V gene. The CDR3 is 14 residues long. The CDR3 bases are TGCGCCAGCAGAGGTTTCACAGATACAGATACGCAGTATTTT. This codes for CASRGFTDTDTQYF.

The chain recombines TRBV2 with TRBJ2-3; TRBD2 agrees at 11 bases. The trim removed 3 bases at V and 8 bases at J, leaving 13 bases unmatched. The CDR3 extends over 17 amino acids. CDR1 is SNHLY and CDR2 is FYNNEI in the germline V gene. DNA of the CDR3: TGTGCCAGCAGTGAGATGCTGCTAGCGGGGGGACCTTTTACGCAGTATTTT. As protein: CASSEMLLAGGPFTQYF.

The chain links TRBV20-1 to TRBJ2-5, with a possible D match to TRBD1 (5 bases). V shed 0 bases and J shed 4 bases, with 12 bases lying between them. Germline assignment: CDR1 DFQATT and CDR2 SNEGSKA (reference sequence). The CDR3 length is 14 residues. The CDR3 loop is CSARDPQGRETQYF. The CDR3 DNA sequence: TGCAGTGCTAGAGATCCGCAGGGTAGAGAGACCCAGTACTTC.

This CDR3 is CATSDRTGSLSDEQFF. The CDR3 nucleotides read TGTGCCACCAGTGACCGCACAGGCTCCCTATCAGATGAGCAGTTCTTC. V is TRBV24-1 and J is TRBJ2-1; possibly TRBD1 for D (5 bases). This CDR3 is built from 16 residues. Germline loops: CDR1 KGHDR, CDR2 SFDVKD. V lost 4 bases and J 8 bases, leaving 20 bases between the germline ends.

In this sample, this clonotype turned up many times. J is TRBJ1-2 and V is TRBV27, with D possibly being TRBD1 (6 bases). Germline V gene data show CDR1 as MNHEY and CDR2 as SMNVEV (reference sequence). The V gene lost 4 bases and the J gene lost 4 bases, with 10 bases spanning the gap. The length of the CDR3 is 13 residues. CDR3 sequence (DNA): TGTGCCAGCAGTTCCCCGACAGGCTATGGCTACACCTTC. Translating gives CASSSPTGYGYTF.

This clonotype appeared a few times. In DNA, the CDR3 is TGTGCCAGCAGCCGCCGTGGTGGCAATCAGCCCCAGCATTTT. This translates into CASSRRGGNQPQHF. The rearrangement links TRBV7-8 to TRBJ1-5; D gene unclear. The V gene's germline CDR1 is SGHVS and CDR2 FQNEAQ. V dropped 5 bases and J dropped 2 bases, with 10 bases sitting between them. The length of the CDR3 is 14 residues.

There are a few counts of this clonotype. V and J are TRBV12-3 or TRBV12-4 and TRBJ2-2; TRBD1 matches 9 bases. With V trimmed by 5 bases and J by 4 bases, 8 bases remained unmatched. This CDR3 has 16 residues. CDR3 sequence (DNA): TGTGCCAGCAGTCCCCGGGACAGGGACATCACCGGGGAGCTGTTTTTT. As protein: CASSPRDRDITGELFF.

The chain joins TRBV3-1 to TRBJ1-5; D is unresolved. The CDR3 has 13 residues. The germline CDR1 and CDR2 sequences are LGHDT and YNNKEL (reference sequence). Trimming took 4 bases from V and 4 from J, leaving 8 bases between them. The CDR3 nucleotides read TGTGCCAGCAGCCGATTAAGGAATCAGCCCCAGCATTTT. It codes for CASSRLRNQPQHF.

The V and J genes are TRBV5-6 and TRBJ2-7; 8 bases fit TRBD1. V was pared by 4 bases and J by 7 bases, with 10 bases of the junction left unmatched. The CDR3 extends over 14 amino acids. The germline gives CDR1 SGHDT, CDR2 YYEEEE. This CDR3 is CASSPGQGTWEQYF. The CDR3 DNA reads as TGTGCCAGCAGCCCCGGACAGGGAACATGGGAGCAGTACTTC.

V and J are TRBV10-3 and TRBJ2-7, with 8 positions matching TRBD2. Per the germline V gene, CDR1 is ENHRY and CDR2 is SYGVKD. V shed 0 bases and J 0 bases; nucleotides not matched to a gene: 1. The CDR3 totals 15 residues. CDR3 DNA sequence: TGTGCCATCAGTGAGTCAGGGACTAGCTCCTACGAGCAGTACTTC. Translation gives CAISESGTSSYEQYF.

The gene calls are TRBV7-2 and TRBJ1-4, with D possibly being TRBD1 (6 bases). Germline V gene lookup returns CDR1 SGHTA and CDR2 FQGNSA. V was cut by 2 bases and J by 11 bases, with 15 bases left in between. The CDR3 is 14 amino acids. The CDR3 here is CASSLNRAYPKLFF. CDR3 DNA sequence: TGTGCCAGCAGCTTAAACAGGGCCTACCCTAAACTGTTTTTT. Full variable domain (remainder filled in from reference TRBV7-2 and TRBJ1-4): GAGVSQSPSNKVTEKGKDVELRCDPISGHTALYWYRQSLGQGLEFLIYFQGNSAPDKSGLPSDRFSAERTGGSVSTLTIQRTQQEDSAVYLCASSLNRAYPKLFFGSGTQLSVL.

This clonotype was recorded many times. The V call is TRBV5-1, the J call TRBJ1-4; the D gene is possibly TRBD1 (6 bases). Trimming took 5 bases from V and 5 from J, leaving 19 bases between them. Germline-derived CDR1 and CDR2 are SGHRS and YFSETQ. This CDR3 has 16 amino acids. The CDR3, as DNA: TGCGCCAGCAGAGACCCATCCACGGGGGCAAATGAAAAACTGTTTTTT. Translating it yields CASRDPSTGANEKLFF. Filled out from reference TRBV5-1 and TRBJ1-4, the complete variable domain reads KAGVTQTPRYLIKTRGQQVTLSCSPISGHRSVSWYQQTPGQGLQFLFEYFSETQRNKGNFPGRFSGRQFSNSRSEMNVSTLELGDSALYLCASRDPSTGANEKLFFGSGTQLSVL.

The V and J genes are TRBV24-1 and TRBJ2-7, with D maybe TRBD2 (6 bases). The CDR3 totals 14 residues. Trimming shortened V by 4 bases and J by 2 bases, and 11 bases separated the two germline ends. Germline assignment: CDR1 KGHDR and CDR2 SFDVKD. The CDR3 sequence is CATSDRRVPYEQYF. CDR3 nucleotides: TGTGCCACCAGTGACCGGAGGGTCCCCTACGAGCAGTACTTC.

This rearrangement joins TRBV3-1 to TRBJ1-3; a weak D match, TRBD1 (5 bases). Germline V CDR1 and CDR2: LGHDT, YNNKEL (reference sequence). This CDR3 is 15 amino acids long. V was pared by 0 bases and J by 3 bases, with 9 bases between. The CDR3 DNA follows: TGTGCCAGCAGCCAAGACCCAGGGCTTGGAAACACCATATATTTT. It encodes CASSQDPGLGNTIYF.